This T cell receptor beta chain is from a study of OX40 agonist ivuxolimab in advanced cancers. Study overall: Treatment of patients was with ivuxolimab, an agonistic anti-OX40 (CD134) antibody. Notes on the study in general: Both CD4+ and CD8+ T cell populations in blood had undergone clonal expansion by week 6 at 0.1 to 3.0 mg/kg. Expanded clones were, on average, more numerous in CD8+ T cells than in CD4+.

Concerning this clone: Its antigen is unidentified.

Autoimmune disease history or systemic immunosuppression was exclusionary. Only in-frame clones appear in the TCRdb table, and some are missing; sequencing was by immunoSEQ multiplex PCR. The sample holds around 80,000 clones, around 86% seen once. V dropped 1 base and J dropped 10 bases, with 16 bases sitting between them. CDR1 is SGHTA, CDR2 FQGNSA, per germline. This CDR3 is built from 14 residues. The sequence derives from an adult with an advanced solid tumor such as melanoma, head and neck, liver or kidney cancer. The specimen comprised CD4+ or CD8+ T cells sorted from blood, sampled in a trial of the OX40 agonist ivuxolimab. The chain couples TRBV7-2 to TRBJ1-1, with unresolved D. The CDR3 loop is CASSLDTPPRGAFF. Here the CDR3 DNA reads TGTGCCAGCAGCTTAGATACCCCCCCCCGGGGAGCTTTCTTT.